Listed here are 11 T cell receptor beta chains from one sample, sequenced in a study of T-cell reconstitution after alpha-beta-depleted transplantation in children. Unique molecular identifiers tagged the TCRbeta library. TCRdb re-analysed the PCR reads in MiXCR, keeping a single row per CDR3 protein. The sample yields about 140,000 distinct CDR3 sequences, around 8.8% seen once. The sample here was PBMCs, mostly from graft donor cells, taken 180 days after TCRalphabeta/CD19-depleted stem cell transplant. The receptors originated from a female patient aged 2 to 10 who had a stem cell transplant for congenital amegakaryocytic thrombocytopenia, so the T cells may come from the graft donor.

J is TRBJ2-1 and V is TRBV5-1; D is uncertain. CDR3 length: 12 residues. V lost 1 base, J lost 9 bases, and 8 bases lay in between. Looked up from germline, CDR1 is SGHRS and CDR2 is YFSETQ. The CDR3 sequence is CASSLTDREQFF. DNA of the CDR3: TGCGCCAGCAGCTTGACCGATCGTGAGCAGTTCTTC.

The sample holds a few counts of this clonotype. The CDR3 sequence is CASRTSGRPPEASRTQYF. The CDR3 nucleotides are TGTGCCAGCAGGACTAGCGGGAGACCGCCCGAGGCCTCCCGTACGCAGTATTTT. The genes are TRBV12-3 or TRBV12-4 and TRBJ2-3; TRBD2 agrees at 12 bases. This CDR3 is built from 18 residues. Trimming at V came to 6 bases and at J to 8 bases, leaving 18 bases not matched to a gene.

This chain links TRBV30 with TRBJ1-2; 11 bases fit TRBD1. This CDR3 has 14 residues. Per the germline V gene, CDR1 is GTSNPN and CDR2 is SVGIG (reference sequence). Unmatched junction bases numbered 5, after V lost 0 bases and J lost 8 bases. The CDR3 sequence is CAWSVLGQGGGYTF. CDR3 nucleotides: TGTGCCTGGAGTGTACTGGGACAGGGGGGCGGCTACACCTTC.

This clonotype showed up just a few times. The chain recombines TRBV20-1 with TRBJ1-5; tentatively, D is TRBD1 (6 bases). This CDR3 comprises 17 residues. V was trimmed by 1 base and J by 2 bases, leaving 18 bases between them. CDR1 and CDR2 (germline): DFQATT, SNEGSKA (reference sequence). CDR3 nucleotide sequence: TGCAGTGCTAGAGTTACCTGGTCCAGGGGAGGCAATCAGCCCCAGCATTTT. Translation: CSARVTWSRGGNQPQHF.

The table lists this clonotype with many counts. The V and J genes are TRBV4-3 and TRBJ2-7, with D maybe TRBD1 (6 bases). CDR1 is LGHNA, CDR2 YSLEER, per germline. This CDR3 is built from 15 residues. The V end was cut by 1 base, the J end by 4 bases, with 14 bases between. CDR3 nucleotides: TGCGCCAGCAGCCAAGGAGCTGGGGGCCGGTACGAGCAGTACTTC. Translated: CASSQGAGGRYEQYF.

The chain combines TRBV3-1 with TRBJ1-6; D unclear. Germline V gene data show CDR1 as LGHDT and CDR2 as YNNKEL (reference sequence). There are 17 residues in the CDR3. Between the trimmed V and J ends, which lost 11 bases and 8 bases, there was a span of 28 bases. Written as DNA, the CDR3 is TGTGCCTCCTGCCAAGCCCCCCCGACCATTTGGTATTCACCCCTCCACTTT. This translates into CASCQAPPTIWYSPLHF.

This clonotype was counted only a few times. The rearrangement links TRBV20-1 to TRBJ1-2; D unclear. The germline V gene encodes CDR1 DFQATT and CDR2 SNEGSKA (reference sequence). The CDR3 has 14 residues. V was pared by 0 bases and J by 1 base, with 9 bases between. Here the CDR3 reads CSARELSLNYGYTF. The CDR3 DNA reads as TGCAGTGCTAGAGAGCTTTCTCTTAACTATGGCTACACCTTC.

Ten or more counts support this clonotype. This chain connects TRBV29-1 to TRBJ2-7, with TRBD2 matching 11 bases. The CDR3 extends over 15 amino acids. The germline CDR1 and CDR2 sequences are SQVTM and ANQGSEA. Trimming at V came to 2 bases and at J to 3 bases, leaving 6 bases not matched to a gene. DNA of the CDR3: TGCAGCGTTGAAATATTAGCGGGAGGGAACTACGAGCAGTACTTC. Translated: CSVEILAGGNYEQYF.

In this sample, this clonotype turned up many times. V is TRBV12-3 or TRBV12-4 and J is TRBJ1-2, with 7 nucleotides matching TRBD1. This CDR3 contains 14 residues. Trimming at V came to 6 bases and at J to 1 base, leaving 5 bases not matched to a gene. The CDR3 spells CASSPDRVNYGYTF. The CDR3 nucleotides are TGTGCCAGCAGCCCCGACAGGGTTAACTATGGCTACACCTTC.

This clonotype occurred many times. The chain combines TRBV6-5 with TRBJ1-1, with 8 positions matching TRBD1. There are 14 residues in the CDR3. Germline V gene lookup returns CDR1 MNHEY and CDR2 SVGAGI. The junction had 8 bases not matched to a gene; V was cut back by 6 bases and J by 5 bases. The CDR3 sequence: CASRTGARGTEAFF. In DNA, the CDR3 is TGTGCCAGCAGGACAGGGGCCCGTGGGACTGAAGCTTTCTTT.

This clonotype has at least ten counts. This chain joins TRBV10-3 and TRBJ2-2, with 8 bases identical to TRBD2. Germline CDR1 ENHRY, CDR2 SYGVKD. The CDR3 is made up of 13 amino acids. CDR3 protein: CSSGGGYTGELFF. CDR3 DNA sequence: TGTTCAAGCGGGGGAGGTTACACCGGGGAGCTGTTTTTT.